This record concerns one TCR beta chain sequence. Sequencing was performed with immunoSEQ multiplex PCR; in TCRdb, only in-frame clones are kept and a portion is missing. The top ten clones hold 0.015% to 0.02% of a sample with some 400,000 clones, approximately 95% of them seen once. The CDR3 spans 17 residues. The ends were cut back, 1 base at V and 4 bases at J, with 19 bases in the middle. The germline CDR1 and CDR2 sequences are MGHRA and YSYEKL. These data originate in a study of shared T cell receptors in the human thymus. Sequencing was performed on thymocytes. The TCR was taken from a human donor. The J gene is TRBJ1-2, the V gene TRBV4-1; D not certain. The CDR3 protein is CASSQASLLGNFYGYTF. DNA of the CDR3: TGCGCCAGCAGCCAAGCCAGCTTGCTCGGGAATTTCTATGGCTACACCTTC.